The text below deals with one T cell receptor beta chain. Its target is unknown. The data belong to a study of shared clonotypes between healthy human individuals. General observations from the study: Despite large depth, sorted-subset datasets appeared incompletely sequenced.

Per germline, CDR1 LNHDA and CDR2 SQIVND (reference sequence). The CDR3 loop spans 15 amino acids. V gave up 5 bases and J gave up 0 bases, with 14 bases separating them. Division of CD4+ cells produced a CD45RA+ naive subset and a CD45RA-negative memory subset. In the source study's methods: In the immunoSEQ data, sequences were junction-only and lacked quality scores, so filtering differed. Using immunoSEQ multiplex PCR, the repertoire was profiled, and TCRdb retains in-frame clones only, with some absent. From that table come the V and J calls and clone size; the DNA was used to work out D and trimming. Among just over 2,000,000 clones listed, roughly 94% were seen once.

Material: naive CD4+ T cells sorted from blood. Regarding subset: CD45RA+ positively selected. This clonotype was obtained from a young man in good health. This sequence joins TRBV19 and TRBJ2-7, with D tentatively TRBD1 or TRBD2 (5 bases each). The CDR3 protein is CASSFSLGDSYEQYF. The CDR3 coding sequence is TGTGCCAGTAGTTTCAGTCTGGGGGACTCCTACGAGCAGTACTTC. The whole variable domain, filled in from reference TRBV19 and TRBJ2-7, reads DGGITQSPKYLFRKEGQNVTLSCEQNLNHDAMYWYRQDPGQGLRLIYYSQIVNDFQKGDIAEGYSVSREKKESFPLTVTSAQKNPTAFYLCASSFSLGDSYEQYFGPGTRLTVT.